The entry below describes one T cell receptor (beta chain). Here immunoSEQ multiplex PCR was the method, and the copy in TCRdb shows in-frame clones only, minus some. The profile shows 250,000 to 350,000 clones, roughly nine tenths of them singletons. The data are from a study of blood T cell repertoires in COVID-19. Participant reports of clinical history set cohort assignment. Symptom resolution, clearance, or two negative PCRs marked donors in Cohort 3 as recovered. The TCR was taken from a man aged 60 to 69 who had recovered from COVID-19. The sequenced material came from PBMCs or T cells enriched from blood (not recorded which).

In DNA, the CDR3 is TGTGCCACCAGCAGCGACCGACAAGCCACCCAGCATTTT. This codes for CATSSDRQATQHF. The chain employs TRBV15 and TRBJ1-5; no reliable D call. In germline, CDR1 is LNHNV, CDR2 YYDKDF (reference sequence). This CDR3 spans 13 amino acids. Trimming removed 3 bases at V and 11 bases at J, with 14 bases between.